The clone carrying this T cell receptor (beta chain) came up a few times. The data were taken from a study of T-cell memory formation after mild COVID-19. This CDR3 contains 18 residues. V lost 5 bases, J lost 3 bases, and 15 bases stayed unmatched. Germline V gives CDR1 SEHNR, CDR2 FQNEAQ (reference sequence). A 5'RACE reaction primed in the constant segment made cDNA libraries of TCR alpha and TCR beta, and these carried sample barcodes and UMIs. TCRdb fed the 5' RACE reads into MiXCR, producing one record per CDR3 protein. The repertoire has roughly 610,000 distinct CDR3 sequences, roughly 17% of them found once; the top ten carry about 8.1%.

Material: PBMCs or a T cell subset sorted from them (not recorded which). The chain joins TRBV7-9 to TRBJ2-3, with 9 bases that match TRBD1. This receptor was obtained from an adult woman who had mild COVID-19 (a few samples of this study predate the infection). Cell type and time point are not known. The CDR3: CASSRTSLTGGETDTQYF. CDR3 nucleotides: TGTGCCAGCAGCCGAACCAGTCTTACAGGGGGCGAAACAGATACGCAGTATTTT.